The entry that follows covers one T cell receptor (beta chain) sequence. Its antigen is not identified. This CDR3 spans 16 amino acids. V was cut by 6 bases and J by 2 bases, with 16 bases left in between. Germline V gives CDR1 ENHRY, CDR2 SYGVKD. The data originate from a study of CD8+CD57+ T cells in acquired aplastic anemia. Study-level information: The mean DNA yield obtained from sorted CD4+ and CD8+ cells came to approximately 3.2 ug. There were roughly 9.8 million reads, on average, for CD4+ cells from healthy donors.

Study observations and caveats: Between the patient and control groups, CD8+ Simpson's diversity did not differ significantly. The number of CD8+ CDR3 sequences shared by patients and controls was approximately 28.

TCR beta VDJ and CDR3 were profiled, and genomic DNA was the template. One entry per CDR3 protein results from TCRdb running MiXCR on the reads. The table has about 210,000 distinct CDR3 sequences, roughly 55% seen once. The chain uses TRBV10-3 and TRBJ2-2, with D maybe TRBD2 (6 bases). The TCR comes from a human donor in good health. Sequenced input: sorted CD4+, CD8+, or CD8+CD57+ T cells (not recorded which) from PBMCs. DNA of the CDR3: TGTGCCATCAGGGGATTAGCGGTTCAAAACACCGGGGAGCTGTTTTTT. This translates into CAIRGLAVQNTGELFF.